This T cell receptor beta chain was documented in a study of CD8+ T cells in alopecia areata. Germline CDR1 reads MGHRA; CDR2 reads YSYEKL. CDR3 length equals 14 residues. Trimming took 4 bases from V and 4 from J, leaving 13 bases between them. After isolation, RNA underwent reverse transcription to generate cDNA as the sequencing template. The data were produced by immunoSEQ multiplex PCR, yet TCRdb's version contains in-frame clones alone and is incomplete. The sample has approximately 57,000 clones; around 97% are singletons. Sorted populations comprised CD4+ and CD8+ T cells obtained from PBMCs. The source of this sequence is a human donor with alopecia areata. The material sequenced was CD8+ T cells sorted from blood, taken at week 0. This chain connects TRBV4-1 to TRBJ1-1; D remains unclear. The DNA of the CDR3 is TGCGCCAGCAGCCCCCCAGACACGGCCACTGAAGCTTTCTTT. Translated, it gives CASSPPDTATEAFF.